Below, 7 T cell receptor beta chains from the same sample are listed, as sequenced in a study of OX40 agonist ivuxolimab in advanced cancers. TCRdb keeps only in-frame clones here, not all; method: immunoSEQ multiplex PCR. This table has tens of thousands of clones, approximately 82% appearing once. The sample in question was CD4+ or CD8+ T cells sorted from blood, obtained in a trial of the OX40 agonist ivuxolimab. All receptors come from an adult with an advanced solid tumor such as melanoma, head and neck, liver or kidney cancer.

The V call is TRBV4-1, the J call TRBJ2-2; 9 nucleotides align to TRBD1. Trimming removed 2 bases from V and 5 bases from J; junction bases left unmatched: 12. Germline V gene sequence: CDR1 MGHRA, CDR2 YSYEKL. CDR3 length: 18 residues. Written as DNA, the CDR3 is TGCGCCAGCAGCCAATTTCCGGGACAGGGTACTTCAACCGGGGAGCTGTTTTTT. This encodes CASSQFPGQGTSTGELFF.

The rearrangement links TRBV6-5 to TRBJ2-5; maybe TRBD1 (5 bases). V lost 3 bases to trimming and J lost 6 bases, with 11 bases between them. This CDR3 region has 13 residues. The germline CDR1 and CDR2 sequences are MNHEY and SVGAGI. Here the CDR3 DNA reads TGTGCCAGCAGTTATCCAGGGATGAAGACCCAGTACTTC. Protein: CASSYPGMKTQYF.

The V gene is TRBV7-9, the J gene TRBJ2-2; no reliable D call. Between the trimmed V and J ends, which lost 7 bases and 5 bases, there was a span of 17 bases. The CDR3 sequence is 15 residues long. Germline loops: CDR1 SEHNR, CDR2 FQNEAQ (reference sequence). Written as DNA, the CDR3 is TGTGCCAGCACCGAGATAGGAATTGGGACCGGGGAGCTGTTTTTT. Its protein product is CASTEIGIGTGELFF.

The chain has TRBV2 and TRBJ1-6; TRBD1 agrees at 7 bases. Trimming at V came to 8 bases and at J to 7 bases, leaving 8 bases not matched to a gene. Germline assignment: CDR1 SNHLY and CDR2 FYNNEI. The CDR3 has 14 amino acids. CDR3 in DNA: TGTGCCAGCCAACAGACAGGGTTCAATTCACCCCTCCACTTT. It yields the protein CASQQTGFNSPLHF.

This chain connects TRBV7-8 to TRBJ2-2, with D possibly TRBD2 on 6 matching bases. The V gene's germline CDR1 is SGHVS and CDR2 FQNEAQ. The CDR3 totals 16 residues. Trimming shortened V by 7 bases and J by 0 bases, and 15 bases separated the two germline ends. The CDR3 DNA reads TGTGCCAGCAACCCCAGGAGGGGCCCGAACACCGGGGAGCTGTTTTTT. It translates to CASNPRRGPNTGELFF.

This sequence joins TRBV2 and TRBJ1-6; the D is unclear. This CDR3 comprises 13 residues. V was cut by 8 bases and J by 3 bases, with 8 bases left in between. Germline loops: CDR1 SNHLY, CDR2 FYNNEI. In DNA form, the CDR3 reads TGTGCCAGCCGTACTCACTATAATTCACCCCTCCACTTT. Amino acid sequence: CASRTHYNSPLHF.

The chain carries TRBV27 and TRBJ2-1; 14 nucleotides line up with TRBD2. With V trimmed by 3 bases and J by 8 bases, 6 bases remained unmatched. The CDR3 is 16 residues long. Germline V gene data show CDR1 as MNHEY and CDR2 as SMNVEV (reference sequence). This chain's CDR3 is CASSLTSGGARDEQFF. CDR3 bases: TGTGCCAGCAGTTTGACTAGCGGGGGGGCCCGGGATGAGCAGTTCTTC.